One and the same sample provided the 16 T cell receptor beta chains below, sequenced in a study of Graves' ophthalmopathy and Graves' hyperthyroidism. Amplification of TCR beta CDR3 regions used RNA transcripts. First-round RT-PCR with HTBI primers preceded a second-round multiplex PCR. TCRdb fed the multiplex PCR reads into MiXCR, producing one record per CDR3 protein. The table lists about 380,000 distinct CDR3 sequences, just over 15% of them singletons. Sequenced: peripheral blood. These TCRs come from a woman aged 18-35 years with stable Graves' hyperthyroidism.

The sample holds a few counts of this clonotype. This may be a read error, as it is one base from a much larger clone. The chain joins TRBV2 to TRBJ1-5; D gene unclear. Per germline, CDR1 SNHLY and CDR2 FYNNEI. The CDR3 has 15 amino acids. The V gene lost 5 bases and the J gene lost 2 bases, with 13 bases spanning the gap. In DNA form, the CDR3 reads TGTGCCAGCAGTTCGGGCGGGATGGGCAATCAGCCCCAGCATTTT. It codes for CASSSGGMGNQPQHF.

The genes are TRBV5-1 and TRBJ2-3, with 9 bases aligning to TRBD1. The V gene end was trimmed by 4 bases and the J gene end by 4 bases; junction bases not matched to a gene: 7. Germline values: CDR1 SGHRS, CDR2 YFSETQ. The CDR3 runs to 15 residues. CDR3 bases: TGCGCCAGCAGCCCCGGGACAGGGCGGGCAGATACGCAGTATTTT. This gives the protein CASSPGTGRADTQYF.

This clonotype has ten or more counts. The CDR3 spells CSAGASWGGAFF. DNA of the CDR3: TGCAGCGCTGGGGCCTCTTGGGGGGGAGCTTTCTTT. The chain combines TRBV29-1 with TRBJ1-1; D is possibly TRBD1 (5 bases). The CDR3 is made up of 12 amino acids. The V end lost 7 bases, the J end lost 10 bases, and 19 bases lay between the germline ends. From germline, CDR1 is SQVTM and CDR2 ANQGSEA.

In this sample, this clonotype turned up many times. V usage is TRBV6-2 or TRBV6-3 and J usage is TRBJ1-6; D is unresolved. The CDR3 has 14 amino acids. Germline loops: CDR1 MNHEY, CDR2 SVGEGT. Trimming stripped 6 bases from V and 9 bases from J, with 15 bases between. The DNA for the CDR3 is TGTGCCAGCAGGTCACCTAATCGGGGTTCACCCCTCCACTTT. Encoded protein: CASRSPNRGSPLHF.

This clonotype was counted ten times or more. Germline and junction disagree at one end, which may indicate a read error. The chain is built from TRBV29-1 and TRBJ2-4; D gene uncertain. Germline assignment: CDR1 SQVTM and CDR2 ANQGSEA. The CDR3 extends over 12 amino acids. The CDR3 nucleotides are TGCAGCGCGCTAAGGACCAAAAACATTAAGTACTTC. Protein sequence: CSALRTKNIKYF.

V gene TRBV20-1 combines with J gene TRBJ2-1; tentative D call: TRBD2 (5 bases). Per germline, CDR1 DFQATT and CDR2 SNEGSKA (reference sequence). V shed 6 bases and J shed 9 bases, with 9 bases lying between them. This CDR3 comprises 10 residues. CDR3 nucleotide sequence: TGCAGTGCCAGACGGGGTGAGCAGTTCTTC. Its protein product is CSARRGEQFF.

In its sample, this clonotype was seen many times. Because it lacks the conserved phenylalanine or tryptophan at the end, this CDR3 is likely a read error. Because the CDR3's place on the DNA is in doubt, the DNA is left out and the CDR3 is given as listed by TCRdb. The rearrangement joins TRBV2 to TRBJ2-5; the table assigns TRBD1, which was not confirmed against the DNA. The V gene's germline CDR1 is SNHLY and CDR2 FYNNEI. The length of the CDR3 is 12 amino acids, counting both ends. CDR3: CASTTPSGPQCL.

This clonotype was seen at least ten times. The chain carries TRBV15 and TRBJ1-6; D is undetermined. V gave up 0 bases and J gave up 16 bases, with 16 bases separating them. Germline V CDR1 and CDR2: LNHNV, YYDKDF (reference sequence). The CDR3 covers 14 residues. The CDR3 is CATSRDRRDLSLHF. The CDR3 DNA reads TGTGCCACCAGCAGAGATCGGAGGGATCTTAGTCTCCACTTT.

This clonotype occurred a few times. This rearrangement joins TRBV12-3 or TRBV12-4 to TRBJ2-7; D is ambiguous. The CDR3 contains 14 residues. V shed 1 base and J shed 0 bases, with 7 bases lying between them. CDR3: CASSLGQASYEQYF. The CDR3 DNA reads TGTGCCAGCAGTTTAGGTCAGGCCTCCTACGAGCAGTACTTC.

This clonotype was detected many times. The CDR3 DNA sequence: TGTGCCAGCAGGCCCGGACAGGGGAGCTCCTACGAGCAGTACTTC. Its translation: CASRPGQGSSYEQYF. The V call is TRBV5-4, the J call TRBJ2-7; 9 bases map to TRBD1. The germline gives CDR1 SGHNT, CDR2 YYREEE (reference sequence). Germline trimming cut 5 bases from V and 0 bases from J; bases unmatched to any gene: 6. CDR3 length: 15 residues.

There are a few counts of this clonotype. A much larger clonotype is one base distant, so this may be a read error. The rearrangement links TRBV6-1 to TRBJ1-6; D is uncertain. Germline V CDR1 and CDR2: MNHNS, SASEGT. The length of the CDR3 is 14 residues. The CDR3 DNA reads TGTGCCAGCGGTAGGAGCTCCTATAATTCACTCCTCCACTTT. This codes for CASGRSSYNSLLHF.

This clonotype was seen at least ten times. J is TRBJ1-2 and V is TRBV12-3 or TRBV12-4, with D maybe TRBD1 (6 bases). The CDR3 is 13 residues long. The germline V and J ends were trimmed by 8 bases and 4 bases, with 14 bases remaining between them. The CDR3: CASYRAGGYGYTF. The CDR3 DNA is TGTGCCAGCTACAGGGCGGGTGGCTATGGCTACACCTTC.

This clonotype was detected many times. V is TRBV11-3 and J is TRBJ1-2; D is unresolved. Germline-derived CDR1 and CDR2 are SGHNT and YENEEA. This CDR3 is built from 13 residues. Deletions cut 5 bases from V and 8 bases from J, with 15 bases between. The CDR3 here is CASSQDLSGGYTF. The CDR3 nucleotides read TGTGCCAGCAGCCAAGACCTCTCGGGGGGCTACACCTTC.

With regard to this clonotype: One end of the junction fails to match germline, which may point to a read error. The CDR3 coding sequence is TGTGCCAGCAGTGAACGTCCGGGGACGGACACCGAAGCTTTCTTT. Protein: CASSERPGTDTEAFF. The rearrangement joins TRBV6-1 to TRBJ1-1, with a possible D match to TRBD1 (5 bases). Germline V CDR1 and CDR2: MNHNS, SASEGT. There are 15 residues in the CDR3.

This clonotype was picked up many times. J is TRBJ2-2 and V is TRBV11-2, with D unclear. Trimming removed 1 base from V and 5 bases from J, with 14 bases in between. CDR3 size: 16 residues. Germline values: CDR1 SGHAT, CDR2 FQNNGV. This CDR3 reads CASSLGLRKVTGELFF. In nucleotides, the CDR3 is TGTGCCAGCAGCTTAGGTCTCAGGAAGGTTACCGGGGAGCTGTTTTTT. Full variable domain (rest looked up from reference TRBV11-2 and TRBJ2-2): EAGVAQSPRYKIIEKRQSVAFWCNPISGHATLYWYQQILGQGPKLLIQFQNNGVVDDSQLPKDRFSAERLKGVDSTLKIQPAKLEDSAVYLCASSLGLRKVTGELFFGEGSRLTVL.

The chain links TRBV12-3 or TRBV12-4 to TRBJ1-1; TRBD1 might be the D (5 bases). V shed 6 bases and J shed 4 bases, with 15 bases lying between them. This CDR3 has 14 amino acids. The CDR3 sequence is CASSPGRSGTEAFF. CDR3 sequence (DNA): TGTGCCAGCAGCCCGGGACGGTCGGGCACTGAAGCTTTCTTT.